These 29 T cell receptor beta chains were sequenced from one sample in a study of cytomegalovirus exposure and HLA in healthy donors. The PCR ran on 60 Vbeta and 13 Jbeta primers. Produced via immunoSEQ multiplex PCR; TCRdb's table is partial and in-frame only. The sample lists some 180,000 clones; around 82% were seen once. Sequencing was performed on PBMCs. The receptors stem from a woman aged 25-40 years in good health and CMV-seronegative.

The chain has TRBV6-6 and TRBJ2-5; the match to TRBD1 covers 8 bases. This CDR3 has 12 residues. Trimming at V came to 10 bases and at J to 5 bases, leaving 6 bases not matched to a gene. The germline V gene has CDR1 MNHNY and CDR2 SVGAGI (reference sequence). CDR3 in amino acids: CATTTGAETQYF. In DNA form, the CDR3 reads TGTGCCACCACGACAGGGGCCGAGACCCAGTACTTC.

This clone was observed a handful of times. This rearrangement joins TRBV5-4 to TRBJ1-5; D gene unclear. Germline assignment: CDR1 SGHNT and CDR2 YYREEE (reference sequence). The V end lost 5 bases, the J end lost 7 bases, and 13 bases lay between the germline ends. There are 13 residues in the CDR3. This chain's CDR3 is CASSPGGGQPQHF. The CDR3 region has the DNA TGTGCCAGCAGTCCCGGTGGCGGACAGCCCCAGCATTTT.

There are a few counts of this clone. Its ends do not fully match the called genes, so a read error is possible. CDR3 in DNA: TGTTCCAGCAGCGTCCAGGGGTTCGGCTACACCTTC. Protein: CSSSVQGFGYTF. The V and J genes are TRBV7-9 and TRBJ1-2; D may be TRBD1 (6 bases). Germline V CDR1 and CDR2: SEHNR, FQNEAQ (reference sequence). The CDR3 runs 12 residues.

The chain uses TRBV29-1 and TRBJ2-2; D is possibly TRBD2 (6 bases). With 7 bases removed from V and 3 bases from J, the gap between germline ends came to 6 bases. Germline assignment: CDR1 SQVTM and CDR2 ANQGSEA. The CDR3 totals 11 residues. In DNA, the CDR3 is TGCAGCGGGGGGGACACCGGGGAGCTGTTTTTT. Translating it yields CSGGDTGELFF.

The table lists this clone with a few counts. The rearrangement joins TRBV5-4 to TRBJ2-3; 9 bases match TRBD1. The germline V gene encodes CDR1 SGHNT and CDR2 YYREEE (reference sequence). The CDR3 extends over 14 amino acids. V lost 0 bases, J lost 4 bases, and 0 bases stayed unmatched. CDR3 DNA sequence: TGTGCCAGCAGCTTGGGACAGGGGGCAGATACGCAGTATTTT. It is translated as CASSLGQGADTQYF.

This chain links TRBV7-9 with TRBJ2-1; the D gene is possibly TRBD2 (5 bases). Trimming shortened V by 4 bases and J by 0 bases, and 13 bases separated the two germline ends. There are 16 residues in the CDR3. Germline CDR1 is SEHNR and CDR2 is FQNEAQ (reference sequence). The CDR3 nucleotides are TGTGCCAGCAGCTCACGAGGGCTGAGCTCCTACAATGAGCAGTTCTTC. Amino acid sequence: CASSSRGLSSYNEQFF.

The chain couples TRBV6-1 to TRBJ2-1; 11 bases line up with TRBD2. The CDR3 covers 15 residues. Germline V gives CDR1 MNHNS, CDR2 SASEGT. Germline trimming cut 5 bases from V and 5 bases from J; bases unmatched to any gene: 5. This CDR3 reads CASSPLAGGHNEQFF. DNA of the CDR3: TGTGCCAGCAGTCCCCTAGCGGGAGGCCACAATGAGCAGTTCTTC.

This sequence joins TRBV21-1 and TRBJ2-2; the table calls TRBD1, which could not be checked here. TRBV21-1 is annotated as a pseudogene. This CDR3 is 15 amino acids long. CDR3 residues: CASSKEGPQTGELFF. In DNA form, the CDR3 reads TGTGCCAGCAGCAAAGAGGGGCCACAAACCGGGGAGCTGTTTTTT.

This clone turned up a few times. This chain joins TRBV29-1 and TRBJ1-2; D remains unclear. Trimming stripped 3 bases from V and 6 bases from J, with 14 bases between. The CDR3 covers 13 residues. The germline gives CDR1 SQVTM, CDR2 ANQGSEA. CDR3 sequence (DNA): TGCAGCGTTGAGACCCGCCGGGAGAATGGCTACACCTTC. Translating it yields CSVETRRENGYTF.

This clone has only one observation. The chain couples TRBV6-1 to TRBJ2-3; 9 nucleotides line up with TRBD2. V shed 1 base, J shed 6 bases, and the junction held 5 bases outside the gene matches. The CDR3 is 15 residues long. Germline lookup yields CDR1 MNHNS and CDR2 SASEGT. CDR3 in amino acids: CASSEEAGGLDTQYF. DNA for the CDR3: TGTGCCAGCAGTGAAGAGGCGGGAGGGTTGGATACGCAGTATTTT.

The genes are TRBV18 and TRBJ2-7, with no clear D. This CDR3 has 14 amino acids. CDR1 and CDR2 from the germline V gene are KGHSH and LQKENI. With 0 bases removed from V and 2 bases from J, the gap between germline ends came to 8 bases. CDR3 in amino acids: CASSPPVSAYEQYF. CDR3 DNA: TGTGCCAGCTCACCACCGGTCAGTGCCTACGAGCAGTACTTC.

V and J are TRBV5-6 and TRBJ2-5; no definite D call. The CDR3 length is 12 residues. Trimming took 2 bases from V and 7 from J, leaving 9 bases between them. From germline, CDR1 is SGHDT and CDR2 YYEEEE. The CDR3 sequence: CASSFRSGTQYF. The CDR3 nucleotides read TGTGCCAGCAGCTTTCGATCGGGGACCCAGTACTTC. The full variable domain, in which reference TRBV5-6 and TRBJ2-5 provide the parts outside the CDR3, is DAGVTQSPTHLIKTRGQQVTLRCSPKSGHDTVSWYQQALGQGPQFIFQYYEEEERQRGNFPDRFSGHQFPNYSSELNVNALLLGDSALYLCASSFRSGTQYFGPGTRLLVL.

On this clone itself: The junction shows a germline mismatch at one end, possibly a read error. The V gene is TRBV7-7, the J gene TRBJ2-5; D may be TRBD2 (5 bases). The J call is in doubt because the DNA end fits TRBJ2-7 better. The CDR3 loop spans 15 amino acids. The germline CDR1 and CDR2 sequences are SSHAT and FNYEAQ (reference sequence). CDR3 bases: TGTGCTAGCAGCCCCGGACTTGGACCCCTCTACGAGCAGTACTTC. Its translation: CASSPGLGPLYEQYF.

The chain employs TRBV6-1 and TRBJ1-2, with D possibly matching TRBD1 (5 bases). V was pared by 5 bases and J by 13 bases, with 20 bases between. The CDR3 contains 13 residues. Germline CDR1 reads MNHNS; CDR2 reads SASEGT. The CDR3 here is CASSLEPGTRTTF. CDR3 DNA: TGTGCCAGCAGTCTAGAACCCGGGACTAGGACCACCTTC.

CDR3 bases: TGTGCCAGCAGCCTCCGGGCCGGGGAGCTGTTTTTT. It encodes CASSLRAGELFF. The chain couples TRBV7-9 to TRBJ2-2; no reliable D call. This CDR3 comprises 12 residues. Germline V gives CDR1 SEHNR, CDR2 FQNEAQ (reference sequence). The germline V and J ends were trimmed by 5 bases and 6 bases, with 7 bases remaining between them.

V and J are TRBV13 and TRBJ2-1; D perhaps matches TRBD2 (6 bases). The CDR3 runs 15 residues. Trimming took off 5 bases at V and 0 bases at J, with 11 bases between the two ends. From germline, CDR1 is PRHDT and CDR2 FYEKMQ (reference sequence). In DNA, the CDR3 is TGTGCCAGCAGCATGGGACTTAGCTCCTACAATGAGCAGTTCTTC. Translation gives CASSMGLSSYNEQFF.

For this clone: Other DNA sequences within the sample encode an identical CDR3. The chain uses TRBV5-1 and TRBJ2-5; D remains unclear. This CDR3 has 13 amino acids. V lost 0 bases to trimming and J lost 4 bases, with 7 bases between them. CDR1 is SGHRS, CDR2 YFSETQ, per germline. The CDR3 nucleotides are TGCGCCAGCAGCTTGGTCGGCGGAGAGACCCAGTACTTC. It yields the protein CASSLVGGETQYF. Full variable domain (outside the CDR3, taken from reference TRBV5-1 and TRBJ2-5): KAGVTQTPRYLIKTRGQQVTLSCSPISGHRSVSWYQQTPGQGLQFLFEYFSETQRNKGNFPGRFSGRQFSNSRSEMNVSTLELGDSALYLCASSLVGGETQYFGPGTRLLVL.

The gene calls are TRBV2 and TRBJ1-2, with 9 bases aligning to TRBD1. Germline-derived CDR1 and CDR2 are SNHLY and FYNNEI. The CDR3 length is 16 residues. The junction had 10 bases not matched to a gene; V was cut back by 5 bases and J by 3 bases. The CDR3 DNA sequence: TGTGCCAGCAGTTGGGACAGGGACCATTCTTACTATGGCTACACCTTC. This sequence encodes CASSWDRDHSYYGYTF.

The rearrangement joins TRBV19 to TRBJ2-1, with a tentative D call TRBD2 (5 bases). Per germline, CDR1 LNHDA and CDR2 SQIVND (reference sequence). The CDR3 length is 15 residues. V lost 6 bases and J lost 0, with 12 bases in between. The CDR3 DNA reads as TGTGCCAGTAGCACCGCGGGTCTCTCCTACAATGAGCAGTTCTTC. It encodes CASSTAGLSYNEQFF.

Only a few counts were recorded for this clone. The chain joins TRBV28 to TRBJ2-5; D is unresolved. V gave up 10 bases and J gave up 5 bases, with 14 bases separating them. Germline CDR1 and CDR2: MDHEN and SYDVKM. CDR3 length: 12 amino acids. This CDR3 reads CAIPDRVETQYF. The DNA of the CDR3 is TGTGCCATCCCCGACCGGGTCGAGACCCAGTACTTC.

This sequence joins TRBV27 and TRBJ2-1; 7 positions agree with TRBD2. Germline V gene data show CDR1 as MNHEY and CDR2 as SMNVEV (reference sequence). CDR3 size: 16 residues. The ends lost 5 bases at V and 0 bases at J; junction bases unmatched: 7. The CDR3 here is CASSPLAASSYNEQFF. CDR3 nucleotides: TGTGCCAGCAGTCCGCTAGCGGCTAGCTCCTACAATGAGCAGTTCTTC.

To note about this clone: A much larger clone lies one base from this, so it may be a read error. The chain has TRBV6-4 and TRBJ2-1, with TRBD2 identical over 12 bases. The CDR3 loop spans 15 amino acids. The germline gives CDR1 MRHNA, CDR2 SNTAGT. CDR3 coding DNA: TGTGCCGGCAGTGACTCTAGCGGGGGGGCCAGTGAGCAGTTCTTC. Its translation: CAGSDSSGGASEQFF.

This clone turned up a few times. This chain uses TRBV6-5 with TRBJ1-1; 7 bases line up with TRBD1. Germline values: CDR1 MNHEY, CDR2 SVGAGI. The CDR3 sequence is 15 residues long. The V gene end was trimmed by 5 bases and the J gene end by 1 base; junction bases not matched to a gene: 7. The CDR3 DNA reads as TGTGCCAGCAGTCGGGCGGGACAGCCGAACACTGAAGCTTTCTTT. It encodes CASSRAGQPNTEAFF.

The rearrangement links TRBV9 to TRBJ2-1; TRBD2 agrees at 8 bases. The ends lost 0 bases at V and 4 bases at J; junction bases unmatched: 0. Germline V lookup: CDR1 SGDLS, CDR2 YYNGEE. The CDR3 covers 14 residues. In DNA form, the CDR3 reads TGTGCCAGCAGCGTAGCTAGCGGGTACAATGAGCAGTTCTTC. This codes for CASSVASGYNEQFF.

The CDR3 loop is CASRGTGRSRTQYF. The CDR3 nucleotides are TGTGCCAGCAGAGGGACAGGGAGGAGTCGGACCCAGTACTTC. This chain connects TRBV2 to TRBJ2-5, with TRBD1 matching over 9 bases. The germline gives CDR1 SNHLY, CDR2 FYNNEI. The junction had 9 bases not matched to a gene; V was cut back by 6 bases and J by 7 bases. The CDR3 is 14 residues long.

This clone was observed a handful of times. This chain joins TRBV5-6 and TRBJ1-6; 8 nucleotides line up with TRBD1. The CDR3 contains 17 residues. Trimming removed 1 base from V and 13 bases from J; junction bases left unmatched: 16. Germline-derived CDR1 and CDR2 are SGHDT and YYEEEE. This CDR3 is CASSLIRDRRRGVPLHF. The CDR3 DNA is TGTGCCAGCAGCTTGATCCGGGACAGGCGCCGGGGAGTGCCCCTCCACTTT.

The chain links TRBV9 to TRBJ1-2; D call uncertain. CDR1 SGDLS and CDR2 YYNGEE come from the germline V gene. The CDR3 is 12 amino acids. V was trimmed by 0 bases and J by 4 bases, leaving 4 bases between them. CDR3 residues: CASSVGGYGYTF. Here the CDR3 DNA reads TGTGCCAGCAGCGTAGGAGGCTATGGCTACACCTTC. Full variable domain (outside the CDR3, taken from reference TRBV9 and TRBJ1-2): DSGVTQTPKHLITATGQRVTLRCSPRSGDLSVYWYQQSLDQGLQFLIQYYNGEERAKGNILERFSAQQFPDLHSELNLSSLELGDSALYFCASSVGGYGYTFGSGTRLTVV.

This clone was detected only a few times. CDR3 DNA sequence: TGTGCCAGCAGCCAAGATTCAACTAGCGGGGGGAATGAGCAGTTCTTC. Translating gives CASSQDSTSGGNEQFF. The chain employs TRBV4-2 and TRBJ2-1; 12 nucleotides match TRBD2. CDR1 and CDR2 (germline): LGHNA, YNFKEQ. V shed 0 bases, J shed 7 bases, and the junction held 4 bases outside the gene matches. The CDR3 covers 16 residues.

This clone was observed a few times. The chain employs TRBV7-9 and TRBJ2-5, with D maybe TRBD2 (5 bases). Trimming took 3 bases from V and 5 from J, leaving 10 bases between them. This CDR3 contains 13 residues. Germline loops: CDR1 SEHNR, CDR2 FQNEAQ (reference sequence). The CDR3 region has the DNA TGTGCCAGCAGCTTGAGGAGAGGGGAGACCCAGTACTTC. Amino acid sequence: CASSLRRGETQYF.